A single T cell receptor beta chain is shown here with its context. The antigen remains undetermined. Specified time point: pretreatment peripheral blood. The sample originates from a study of PD-L1 blockade in urothelial cancer. Study at large: Treatment start was followed by blood analysis at 3 weeks (second dose) and again at 6 weeks.

Profiling relied on immunoSEQ multiplex PCR, and the TCRdb table lists in-frame clones only, not all of them. There are approximately 47,000 clones in the sample; approximately 78% occur only once, and 1.5% to 2% lies in the top ten. The study's findings and limits: Survival was better when pretreatment blood TCR clonality fell below the median. Stronger expansion of tumor-associated clones in blood at 3 weeks distinguished durable-benefit patients.

Losses at the gene ends were 11 bases for V and 5 bases for J; bases not matched to a gene: 3. Per germline, CDR1 SGHVS and CDR2 FNYEAQ. CDR3 size: 12 residues. The receptor was isolated from a man aged 45 to 65 with urothelial cancer. The rearrangement links TRBV7-6 to TRBJ2-3; 11 nucleotides line up with TRBD2. The sample was PBMCs, taken around atezolizumab (anti-PD-L1) treatment. As DNA, the CDR3 is TGTGCCGTGACTAGCGGGGAAGATACGCAGTATTTT. Translated: CAVTSGEDTQYF.